The source of this TCR beta chain is a study of T cell responses to AZD1222 COVID-19 vaccine. Notes on the study in general: Only five or six people who got AZD1222 tested seropositive at baseline. Variant regions that are unmutated are reportedly the target of nearly half of spike-specific TCRs. Repertoire collection took place solely once the T cell response had peaked.

Repertoires were generated with immunoSEQ multiplex PCR, while TCRdb's copy carries only in-frame clones and drops some. Of 110,000 or so clones in the sample, approximately 85% were seen once. On this clone itself: Its cognate antigen is unknown.

Trimming removed 5 bases from V and 7 bases from J, with 18 bases in between. Germline V gives CDR1 SGHAT, CDR2 FQDESV (reference sequence). This CDR3 spans 16 amino acids. The clonotype was recovered from an adult in good health. This chain links TRBV11-1 with TRBJ1-6; possible D gene TRBD1, 5 bases. The sequencing used peripheral blood, collected on day 0 of MenACWY control vaccination. CDR3 DNA sequence: TGTGCCAGCAGCATCGCCCCAGGGACGGGGAATTCACCCCTCCACTTT. This gives the protein CASSIAPGTGNSPLHF.